The next 27 T cell receptor beta chains were all read from a single sample in a study of blood T cell repertoires in COVID-19. Data came from immunoSEQ multiplex PCR; TCRdb stores just in-frame clones and leaves some out. The profile shows around 200,000 clones, roughly 89% of them singletons. Sequencing was performed on peripheral blood. The source is a man aged 35-49 years with acute or convalescent COVID-19.

Written as DNA, the CDR3 is TGTGCCAGCAGCCGGGACAGGGCAGGGACCGGGGAGCTGTTTTTT. Amino acids: CASSRDRAGTGELFF. The chain uses TRBV7-9 and TRBJ2-2; 9 nucleotides line up with TRBD1. Germline CDR1 is SEHNR and CDR2 is FQNEAQ (reference sequence). V was clipped by 5 bases and J by 5 bases; unmatched bases: 6. The CDR3 covers 15 residues.

The chain carries TRBV28 and TRBJ2-5, with D perhaps TRBD2 (6 bases). The CDR3 contains 12 residues. In germline, CDR1 is MDHEN, CDR2 SYDVKM. V was cut by 10 bases and J by 7 bases, with 16 bases left in between. DNA for the CDR3: TGTGCCACAGAACTAGCCGGGGGGACCCAGTACTTC. Translated: CATELAGGTQYF.

J is TRBJ2-1 and V is TRBV12-3 or TRBV12-4; D may be TRBD1 (5 bases). Trimming cost V 7 bases and J 4 bases, with 11 bases left between them. This CDR3 is built from 13 residues. Here the CDR3 DNA reads TGTGCCAGCACCAAGGACAAATACAATGAGCAGTTCTTC. It specifies CASTKDKYNEQFF.

This rearrangement joins TRBV7-2 to TRBJ2-5; possible D gene TRBD2, 7 bases. The CDR3 contains 14 residues. Germline lookup yields CDR1 SGHTA and CDR2 FQGNSA. V was clipped by 0 bases and J by 4 bases, with 9 bases between them. CDR3 region: CASSLAGGPETQYF. CDR3 bases: TGTGCCAGCAGCTTAGCCGGGGGGCCAGAGACCCAGTACTTC.

This sequence joins TRBV2 and TRBJ2-3; TRBD2 aligns across 9 bases. V lost 6 bases and J lost 4; bases outside the gene matches: 11. From germline, CDR1 is SNHLY and CDR2 FYNNEI. The CDR3 loop spans 16 amino acids. The CDR3 nucleotides read TGTGCCAGCAGCCCTGGAGCGGGGGGTGGCGCAGATACGCAGTATTTT. This sequence encodes CASSPGAGGGADTQYF.

The chain is built from TRBV7-8 and TRBJ1-2; 7 bases map to TRBD1. In germline, CDR1 is SGHVS, CDR2 FQNEAQ. The CDR3 sequence is 13 residues long. Trimming removed 5 bases from V and 5 bases from J; junction bases left unmatched: 5. The CDR3 loop is CASSPSTGYGYTF. The DNA for the CDR3 is TGTGCCAGCAGCCCTTCGACAGGGTATGGCTACACCTTC.

V is TRBV10-1 and J is TRBJ2-2; D remains ambiguous. The ends were cut back, 3 bases at V and 5 bases at J, with 4 bases in the middle. This CDR3 has 12 amino acids. Germline lookup yields CDR1 WNHNN and CDR2 SYGVQD (reference sequence). The CDR3 sequence is CASSDRTGELFF. In nucleotides, the CDR3 is TGCGCCAGCAGTGATAGAACCGGGGAGCTGTTTTTT.

This clone was found once. The chain joins TRBV19 to TRBJ1-1; 8 positions match TRBD1. CDR3 length: 14 residues. V lost 6 bases to trimming and J lost 1 base; unmatched junction nucleotides: 4. Germline V gives CDR1 LNHDA, CDR2 SQIVND (reference sequence). CDR3 amino acids: CASSDRGGNTEAFF. The CDR3 DNA reads as TGTGCCAGTAGCGACAGGGGCGGGAACACTGAAGCTTTCTTT.

The rearrangement joins TRBV7-3 to TRBJ2-6; D may be TRBD2 (7 bases). Trimming pared 4 bases from V and 0 bases from J, leaving 19 bases between. There are 19 residues in the CDR3. Looked up from germline, CDR1 is SGHTA and CDR2 is FQGTGA. The CDR3 here is CASSSRGGGPRSGANVLTF. CDR3 in DNA: TGTGCCAGCAGCTCGAGGGGAGGGGGGCCTCGCTCTGGGGCCAACGTCCTGACTTTC.

The chain is built from TRBV4-2 and TRBJ1-2; perhaps TRBD1 as D (6 bases). The CDR3 loop spans 15 amino acids. Germline V gene data show CDR1 as LGHNA and CDR2 as YNFKEQ. The V gene lost 0 bases and the J gene lost 5 bases, with 13 bases spanning the gap. For the CDR3, the DNA is TGTGCCAGCAGCCAAGATCGGAGGGGGGGATATGGCTACACCTTC. Residues: CASSQDRRGGYGYTF.

This rearrangement joins TRBV9 to TRBJ2-5; D is unresolved. Looked up from germline, CDR1 is SGDLS and CDR2 is YYNGEE. The CDR3 consists of 13 residues. The V end was cut by 0 bases, the J end by 3 bases, with 6 bases between. CDR3 nucleotide sequence: TGTGCCAGCAGCGTAGGTCAAAAAGAGACCCAGTACTTC. Amino acids: CASSVGQKETQYF.

This clone has a handful of counts. V and J are TRBV6-5 and TRBJ2-2; 8 bases align to TRBD1. The CDR3 loop spans 15 amino acids. Germline CDR1 reads MNHEY; CDR2 reads SVGAGI. Unmatched junction bases numbered 10, after V lost 6 bases and J lost 7 bases. For the CDR3, the DNA is TGTGCCAGCAGCCCGGACAGGGAACGGGTCGGGGAGCTGTTTTTT. Encoded protein: CASSPDRERVGELFF.

The J gene is TRBJ1-3, the V gene TRBV3-1 (or the pseudogene TRBV3-2); 9 bases line up with TRBD1. The CDR3 totals 14 residues. The V gene end was trimmed by 5 bases and the J gene end by 2 bases; junction bases not matched to a gene: 1. Germline CDR1 is LGHDT and CDR2 is YNNKEL (reference sequence). The CDR3 DNA is TGTGCCAGCAGCAACAGGGGGCCTGGAAACACCATATATTTT. Its protein is CASSNRGPGNTIYF.

In its sample, this clone was seen a few times. The chain uses TRBV3-1 (or the pseudogene TRBV3-2) and TRBJ1-6; no clear D. The CDR3 is 14 residues long. V was shortened by 4 bases and J by 8 bases, with 12 bases between the two germline ends. CDR1 and CDR2 (germline): LGHDT, YNNKEL (reference sequence). The CDR3 DNA follows: TGTGCCAGCAGCCTTTTATACAGTTATTCACCCCTCCACTTT. It specifies CASSLLYSYSPLHF.

Notes on this clone: This specimen includes other DNA sequences encoding the same CDR3. This chain joins TRBV7-2 and TRBJ2-7; perhaps TRBD2 as D (6 bases). CDR1 and CDR2 from the germline V gene are SGHTA and FQGNSA. The V gene lost 3 bases and the J gene lost 3 bases, with 9 bases spanning the gap. The CDR3 length is 13 residues. CDR3 bases: TGTGCCAGCAGCTTGGACGGGGGCTACGAGCAGTACTTC. Translating it yields CASSLDGGYEQYF.

This clone occurred once. The rearrangement links TRBV30 to TRBJ1-6; tentative D call: TRBD1 (5 bases). Deletions cut 0 bases from V and 10 bases from J, with 10 bases between. The germline V gene encodes CDR1 GTSNPN and CDR2 SVGIG (reference sequence). The CDR3 has 13 residues. CDR3 sequence: CAWSVLGGSPLHF. CDR3 coding DNA: TGTGCCTGGAGTGTACTGGGGGGATCACCCCTCCACTTT.

The chain combines TRBV5-4 with TRBJ2-5; 9 bases map to TRBD1. The trim removed 2 bases at V and 5 bases at J, leaving 7 bases unmatched. CDR1 and CDR2 (germline): SGHNT, YYREEE (reference sequence). The CDR3 consists of 15 residues. The CDR3 is CASSFWTGVAETQYF. Written as DNA, the CDR3 is TGTGCCAGCAGCTTCTGGACAGGGGTGGCTGAGACCCAGTACTTC. The whole variable domain, remainder taken from reference TRBV5-4 and TRBJ2-5, is ETGVTQSPTHLIKTRGQQVTLRCSSQSGHNTVSWYQQALGQGPQFIFQYYREEENGRGNFPPRFSGLQFPNYSSELNVNALELDDSALYLCASSFWTGVAETQYFGPGTRLLVL.

V and J are TRBV3-1 (or the pseudogene TRBV3-2) and TRBJ1-1, with 9 bases that match TRBD1. The V gene's germline CDR1 is LGHDT and CDR2 YNNKEL (reference sequence). The V segment lost 2 bases and the J segment 11 bases; nucleotides outside the gene matches: 3. The CDR3 loop spans 12 amino acids. CDR3 in amino acids: CASSQWDREAFF. CDR3 nucleotides: TGTGCCAGCAGCCAATGGGACAGGGAGGCTTTCTTT.

The genes are TRBV7-9 and TRBJ1-1, with 9 positions matching TRBD1. V lost 5 bases to trimming and J lost 3 bases; unmatched junction nucleotides: 4. CDR1 and CDR2 (germline): SEHNR, FQNEAQ (reference sequence). The CDR3 loop spans 14 amino acids. CDR3 residues: CASSPRDRDTEAFF. For the CDR3, the DNA is TGTGCCAGCAGCCCGCGGGACAGGGACACTGAAGCTTTCTTT.

The V gene is TRBV9, the J gene TRBJ2-1, with 10 positions matching TRBD2. V dropped 0 bases and J dropped 6; count of bases not matched to a gene: 9. The germline CDR1 and CDR2 sequences are SGDLS and YYNGEE. The CDR3 extends over 17 amino acids. The CDR3 DNA reads TGTGCCAGCAGCGTAGTGCCTAGCGGGGGTATGCTCAATGAGCAGTTCTTC. Its translation is CASSVVPSGGMLNEQFF.

CDR3 nucleotide sequence: TGTGCCAGCAGATTGCGGGGCGATGTGGATACGCAGTATTTT. It yields the protein CASRLRGDVDTQYF. The J gene is TRBJ2-3, the V gene TRBV7-9; maybe TRBD2 (6 bases). This CDR3 spans 14 amino acids. V lost 6 bases, J lost 6 bases, and 16 bases lay in between. Germline lookup yields CDR1 SEHNR and CDR2 FQNEAQ (reference sequence).

The J gene is TRBJ1-4, the V gene TRBV4-3; D might be TRBD1 (5 bases). V lost 1 base, J lost 8 bases, and 14 bases lay in between. Per germline, CDR1 LGHNA and CDR2 YSLEER. CDR3 length: 15 residues. CDR3 sequence reads: CASSQGSRAGEKLFF. In nucleotides, the CDR3 is TGCGCCAGCAGCCAAGGTAGCAGGGCGGGGGAAAAACTGTTTTTT.

This clone was found once. The rearrangement joins TRBV9 to TRBJ1-4; TRBD1 is a possible D gene (5 bases). Germline V lookup: CDR1 SGDLS, CDR2 YYNGEE. The CDR3 length is 15 residues. Trimming pared 4 bases from V and 7 bases from J, leaving 17 bases between. The CDR3 here is CASSPLAQGGEKLFF. The CDR3 coding sequence is TGTGCCAGCAGCCCCCTTGCCCAGGGAGGTGAAAAACTGTTTTTT.

The V gene is TRBV18, the J gene TRBJ1-1, with D possibly matching TRBD1 (5 bases). The CDR3 totals 14 residues. The ends were cut back, 3 bases at V and 3 bases at J, with 11 bases in the middle. Germline loops: CDR1 KGHSH, CDR2 LQKENI. In DNA form, the CDR3 reads TGTGCCAGCTCACCGACAACGGGGGACACTGAAGCTTTCTTT. Translated, it gives CASSPTTGDTEAFF.

V is TRBV21-1 and J is TRBJ2-2; TRBD2 is taken as the D call from the table, unchecked against the DNA. TRBV21-1 is a documented pseudogene. This CDR3 has 15 residues. CDR3 DNA: TGTGCCAGCAAACCTACGAAAAAAAACACCGGGGAGCTGTTTTTT. It translates to CASKPTKKNTGELFF.

The chain couples TRBV29-1 to TRBJ1-1; no definite D call. The CDR3 extends over 10 amino acids. Between the trimmed V and J ends, which lost 1 base and 7 bases, there was a span of 4 bases. Germline V gene lookup returns CDR1 SQVTM and CDR2 ANQGSEA. CDR3 DNA: TGCAGCGTTGAAGCCTTTGAAGCTTTCTTT. Protein product: CSVEAFEAFF.

The J gene is TRBJ1-1, the V gene TRBV12-5, with 9 bases aligning to TRBD1. The CDR3 has 15 amino acids. V lost 7 bases to trimming and J lost 1 base; unmatched junction nucleotides: 7. Germline V CDR1 and CDR2: LGHNT, FRNRAP. Here the CDR3 DNA reads TGTGCTAGTGCCAGGGACAGGGCCACGAACACTGAAGCTTTCTTT. Translated, it gives CASARDRATNTEAFF.